This paragraph covers one T cell receptor beta chain sequence. What it binds is unknown. The V gene's germline CDR1 is SGHVS and CDR2 FNYEAQ. Unmatched junction bases numbered 18, after V lost 4 bases and J lost 3 bases. The CDR3 length is 19 residues. The sample originates from a study of cytomegalovirus exposure and HLA in healthy donors. General study results and limits: As confirmed in vitro, a few CMV-associated chains were specific for CMV antigens. In a later analysis, TCR beta V- and J-gene trimming was associated with a missense DCLRE1C variant. The authors excluded some V segments, including TRBV6-2 and TRBV6-3, as indistinguishable.

Primers included in the PCR were 60 Vbeta and 13 Jbeta primers. Clones were read by immunoSEQ multiplex PCR, and TCRdb kept only the in-frame ones, dropping some. With roughly 88,000 clones in the sample, the ten largest clones hold 15%. Those who donated were healthy bone marrow donors. This receptor was taken from a man aged 45-60 years in good health and CMV-seropositive. Sequencing was performed on PBMCs. V is TRBV7-6 and J is TRBJ2-1; 7 bases match TRBD1. The CDR3 is CASSSSGKGQPWDYNEQFF. For the CDR3, the DNA is TGTGCCAGCAGCTCATCGGGGAAGGGACAGCCATGGGACTACAATGAGCAGTTCTTC.